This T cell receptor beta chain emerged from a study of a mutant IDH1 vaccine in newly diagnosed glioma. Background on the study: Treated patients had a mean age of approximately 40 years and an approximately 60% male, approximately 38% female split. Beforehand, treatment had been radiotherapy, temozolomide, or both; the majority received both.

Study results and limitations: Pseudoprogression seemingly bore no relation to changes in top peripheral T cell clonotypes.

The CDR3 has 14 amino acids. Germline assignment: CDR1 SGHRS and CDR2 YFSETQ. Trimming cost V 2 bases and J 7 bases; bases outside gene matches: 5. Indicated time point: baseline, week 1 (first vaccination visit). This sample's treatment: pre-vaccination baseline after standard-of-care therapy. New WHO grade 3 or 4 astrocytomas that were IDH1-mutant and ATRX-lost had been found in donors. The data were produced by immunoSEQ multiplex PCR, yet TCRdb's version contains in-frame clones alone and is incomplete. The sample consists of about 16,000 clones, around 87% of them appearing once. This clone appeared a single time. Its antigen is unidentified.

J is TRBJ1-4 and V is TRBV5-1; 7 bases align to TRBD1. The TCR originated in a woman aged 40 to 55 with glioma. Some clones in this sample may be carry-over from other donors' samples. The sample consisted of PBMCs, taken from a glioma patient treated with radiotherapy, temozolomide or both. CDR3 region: CASSFGQGVEKLFF. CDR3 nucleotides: TGCGCCAGCAGCTTCGGGCAGGGGGTTGAAAAACTGTTTTTT.